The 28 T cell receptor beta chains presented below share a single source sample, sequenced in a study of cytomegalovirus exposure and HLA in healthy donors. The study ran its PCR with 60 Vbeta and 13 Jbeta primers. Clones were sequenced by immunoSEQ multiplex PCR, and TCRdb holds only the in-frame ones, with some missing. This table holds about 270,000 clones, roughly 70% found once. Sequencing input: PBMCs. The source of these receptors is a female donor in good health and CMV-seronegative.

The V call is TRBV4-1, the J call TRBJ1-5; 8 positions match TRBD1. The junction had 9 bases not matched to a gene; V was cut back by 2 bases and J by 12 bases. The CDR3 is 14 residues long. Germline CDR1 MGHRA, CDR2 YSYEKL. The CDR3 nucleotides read TGCGCCAGCAGCCAATTTACAGGGGGGGAGGTCCAGCATTTT. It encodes CASSQFTGGEVQHF.

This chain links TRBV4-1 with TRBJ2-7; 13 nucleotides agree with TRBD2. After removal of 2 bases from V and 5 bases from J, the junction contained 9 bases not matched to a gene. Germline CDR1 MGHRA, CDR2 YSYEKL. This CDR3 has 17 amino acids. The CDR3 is CASSQLEQLAGGNEQYF. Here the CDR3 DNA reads TGCGCCAGCAGCCAATTGGAGCAACTAGCGGGAGGGAACGAGCAGTACTTC.

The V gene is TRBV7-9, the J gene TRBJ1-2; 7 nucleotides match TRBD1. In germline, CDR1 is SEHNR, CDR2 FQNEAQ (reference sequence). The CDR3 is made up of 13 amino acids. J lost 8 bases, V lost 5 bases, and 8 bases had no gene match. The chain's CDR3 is CASSPVQGEGYTF. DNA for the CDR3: TGTGCCAGCAGCCCCGTTCAGGGGGAAGGCTACACCTTC. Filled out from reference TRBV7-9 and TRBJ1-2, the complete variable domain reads DTGVSQNPRHKITKRGQNVTFRCDPISEHNRLYWYRQTLGQGPEFLTYFQNEAQLEKSRLLSDRFSAERPKGSFSTLEIQRTEQGDSAMYLCASSPVQGEGYTFGSGTRLTVV.

In DNA form, the CDR3 reads TGTGCCAGCAACCCCCTAGCGGGAGGTTCTGCCAATGAGCAGTTCTTC. Translating it yields CASNPLAGGSANEQFF. The chain is built from TRBV5-4 and TRBJ2-1; TRBD2 aligns across 11 bases. Trimming took 6 bases from V and 6 from J; bases not matched to a gene: 11. Germline V lookup: CDR1 SGHNT, CDR2 YYREEE (reference sequence). The CDR3 consists of 16 residues.

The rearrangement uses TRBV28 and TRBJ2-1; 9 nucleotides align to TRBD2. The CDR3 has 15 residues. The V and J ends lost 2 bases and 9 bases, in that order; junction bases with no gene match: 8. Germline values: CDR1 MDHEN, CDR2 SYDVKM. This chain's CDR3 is CASSLAGGPPFEQFF. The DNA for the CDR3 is TGTGCCAGCAGTTTAGCGGGAGGGCCCCCCTTTGAGCAGTTCTTC.

Here the CDR3 reads CASSLSGEQFF. The DNA for the CDR3 is TGTGCCAGCAGCCTTAGCGGTGAGCAGTTCTTC. The chain employs TRBV5-8 and TRBJ2-1; possibly TRBD2 for D (6 bases). The germline CDR1 and CDR2 sequences are SGHTS and YDEGEE. The V and J ends lost 4 bases and 9 bases respectively, with 8 bases between them. This CDR3 is built from 11 residues.

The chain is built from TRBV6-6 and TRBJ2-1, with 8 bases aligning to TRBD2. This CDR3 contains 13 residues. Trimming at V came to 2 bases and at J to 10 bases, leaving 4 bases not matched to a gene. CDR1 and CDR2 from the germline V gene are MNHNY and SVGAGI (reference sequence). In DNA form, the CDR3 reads TGTGCCAGCAGTTACGTTAGCGGGATGGAGCAGTTCTTC. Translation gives CASSYVSGMEQFF.

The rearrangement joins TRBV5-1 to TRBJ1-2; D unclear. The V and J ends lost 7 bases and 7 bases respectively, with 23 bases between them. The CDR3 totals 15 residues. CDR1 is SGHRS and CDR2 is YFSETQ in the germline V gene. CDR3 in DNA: TGCGCCAGCTGTATAGACCCCAGGCAAGGAGGTGGCTACACCTTC. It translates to CASCIDPRQGGGYTF.

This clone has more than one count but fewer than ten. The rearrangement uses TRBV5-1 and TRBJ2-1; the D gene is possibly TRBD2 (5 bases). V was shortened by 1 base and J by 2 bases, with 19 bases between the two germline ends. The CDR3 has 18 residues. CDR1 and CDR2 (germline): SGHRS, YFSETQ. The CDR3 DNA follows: TGCGCCAGCAGCTTGAAGTTTGTCGGACTCCCTCCCTACAATGAGCAGTTCTTC. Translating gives CASSLKFVGLPPYNEQFF.

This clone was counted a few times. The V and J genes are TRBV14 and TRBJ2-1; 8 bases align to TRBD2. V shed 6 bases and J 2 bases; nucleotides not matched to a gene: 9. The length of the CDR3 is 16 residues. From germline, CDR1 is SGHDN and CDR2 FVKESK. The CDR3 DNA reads TGTGCCAGCAGGAAATCGGCGGGAGGTCCCTACAATGAGCAGTTCTTC. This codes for CASRKSAGGPYNEQFF.

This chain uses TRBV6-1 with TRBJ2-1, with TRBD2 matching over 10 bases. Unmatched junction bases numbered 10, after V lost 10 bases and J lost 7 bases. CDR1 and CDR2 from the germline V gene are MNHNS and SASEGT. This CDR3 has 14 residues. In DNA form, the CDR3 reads TGTGCCACCTCGATAGCGGGAGGTAGGAATGAGCAGTTCTTC. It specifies CATSIAGGRNEQFF.

The CDR3 nucleotides read TGTGCCAGCAGCTTAGGGACTCCTAGAGGAAATACGCAGTATTTT. Its translation is CASSLGTPRGNTQYF. The rearrangement uses TRBV5-6 and TRBJ2-3, with a possible D match to TRBD2 (6 bases). Between the trimmed V and J ends, which lost 2 bases and 7 bases, there was a span of 17 bases. The CDR3 runs to 15 residues. CDR1 is SGHDT, CDR2 YYEEEE, per germline. Using reference TRBV5-6 and TRBJ2-3 for the parts outside the CDR3, the full variable domain is DAGVTQSPTHLIKTRGQQVTLRCSPKSGHDTVSWYQQALGQGPQFIFQYYEEEERQRGNFPDRFSGHQFPNYSSELNVNALLLGDSALYLCASSLGTPRGNTQYFGPGTRLTVL.

The CDR3 DNA reads as TGCGCCAGCAGCCGGACAGGGGCGGACGGGGAGCTGTTTTTT. It is translated as CASSRTGADGELFF. The chain is built from TRBV4-1 and TRBJ2-2; 9 bases align to TRBD1. Germline values: CDR1 MGHRA, CDR2 YSYEKL. This CDR3 has 14 residues. V lost 4 bases, J lost 7 bases, and 4 bases stayed unmatched.

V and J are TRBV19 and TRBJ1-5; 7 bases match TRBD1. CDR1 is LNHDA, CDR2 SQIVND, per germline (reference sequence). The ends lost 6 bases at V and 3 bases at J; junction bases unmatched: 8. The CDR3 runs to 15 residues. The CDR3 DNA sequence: TGTGCCAGTAGGACGGGACAGAGCACCAATCAGCCCCAGCATTTT. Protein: CASRTGQSTNQPQHF.

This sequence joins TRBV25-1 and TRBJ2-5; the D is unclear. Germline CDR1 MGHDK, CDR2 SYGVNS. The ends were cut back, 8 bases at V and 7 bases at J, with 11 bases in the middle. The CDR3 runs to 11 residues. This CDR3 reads CASDERGTQYF. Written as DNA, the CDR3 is TGTGCCAGCGACGAACGAGGGACCCAGTACTTC. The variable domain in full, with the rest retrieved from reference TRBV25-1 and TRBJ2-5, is EADIYQTPRYLVIGTGKKITLECSQTMGHDKMYWYQQDPGMELHLIHYSYGVNSTEKGDLSSESTVSRIRTEHFPLTLESARPSHTSQYLCASDERGTQYFGPGTRLLVL.

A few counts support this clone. The CDR3 DNA reads as TGTGCCATCAGTGAGGCACCGGGACAGGGTTACGAGCAGTACTTC. It is translated as CAISEAPGQGYEQYF. The gene calls are TRBV10-3 and TRBJ2-7, with 9 bases that match TRBD1. CDR3 length: 15 residues. The V gene end was trimmed by 2 bases and the J gene end by 4 bases; junction bases not matched to a gene: 6. Per the germline V gene, CDR1 is ENHRY and CDR2 is SYGVKD.

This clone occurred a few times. The CDR3 here is CASSNPSGRGTDTQYF. In DNA form, the CDR3 reads TGTGCCAGCAGTAATCCTAGCGGGAGAGGGACAGATACGCAGTATTTT. The rearrangement joins TRBV2 to TRBJ2-3, with TRBD2 matching over 10 bases. Germline assignment: CDR1 SNHLY and CDR2 FYNNEI. The trim removed 5 bases at V and 3 bases at J, leaving 8 bases unmatched. The CDR3 covers 16 residues.

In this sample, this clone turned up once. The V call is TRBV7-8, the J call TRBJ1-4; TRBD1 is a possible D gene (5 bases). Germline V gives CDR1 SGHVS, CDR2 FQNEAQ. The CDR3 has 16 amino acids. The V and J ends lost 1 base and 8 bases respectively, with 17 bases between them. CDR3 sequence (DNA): TGTGCCAGCAGCTTAGATGGGGGGGGAGCAGGGGAAAAACTGTTTTTT. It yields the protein CASSLDGGGAGEKLFF. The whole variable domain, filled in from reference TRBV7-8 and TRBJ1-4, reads GAGVSQSPRYKVAKRGQDVALRCDPISGHVSLFWYQQALGQGPEFLTYFQNEAQLDKSGLPSDRFFAERPEGSVSTLKIQRTQQEDSAVYLCASSLDGGGAGEKLFFGSGTQLSVL.

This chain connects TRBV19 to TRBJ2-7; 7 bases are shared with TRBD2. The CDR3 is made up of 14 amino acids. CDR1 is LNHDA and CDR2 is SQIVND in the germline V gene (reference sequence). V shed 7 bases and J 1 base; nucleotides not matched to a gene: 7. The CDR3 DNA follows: TGTGCCAGTAAGGAGCAGGGAGGGTCCTACGAGCAGTACTTC. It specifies CASKEQGGSYEQYF.

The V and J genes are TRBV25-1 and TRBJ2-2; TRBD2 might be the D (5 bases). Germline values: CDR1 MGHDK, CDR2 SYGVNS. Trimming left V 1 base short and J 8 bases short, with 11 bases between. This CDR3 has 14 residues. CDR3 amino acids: CASSELVAGGELFF. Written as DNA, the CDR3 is TGTGCCAGCAGTGAATTGGTGGCGGGTGGGGAGCTGTTTTTT.

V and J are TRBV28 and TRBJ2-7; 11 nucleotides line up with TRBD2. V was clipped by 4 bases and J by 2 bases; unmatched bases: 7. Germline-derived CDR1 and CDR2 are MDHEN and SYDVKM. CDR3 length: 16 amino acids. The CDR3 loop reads CASSWGTSGNPYEQYF. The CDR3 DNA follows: TGTGCCAGCAGTTGGGGGACTAGCGGAAACCCCTACGAGCAGTACTTC.

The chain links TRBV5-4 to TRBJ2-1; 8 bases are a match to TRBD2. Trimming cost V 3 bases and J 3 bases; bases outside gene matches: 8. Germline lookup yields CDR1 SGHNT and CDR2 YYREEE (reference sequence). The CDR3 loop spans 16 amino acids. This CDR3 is CASSSQTSVDYNEQFF. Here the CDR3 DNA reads TGTGCCAGCAGCTCTCAGACTAGCGTCGACTACAATGAGCAGTTCTTC.

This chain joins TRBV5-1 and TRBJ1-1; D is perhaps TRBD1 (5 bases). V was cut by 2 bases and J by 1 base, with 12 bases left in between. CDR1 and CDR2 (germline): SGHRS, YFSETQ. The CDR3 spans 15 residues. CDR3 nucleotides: TGCGCCAGCAGCTTAGAAGGGGCTGGGAACACTGAAGCTTTCTTT. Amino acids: CASSLEGAGNTEAFF.

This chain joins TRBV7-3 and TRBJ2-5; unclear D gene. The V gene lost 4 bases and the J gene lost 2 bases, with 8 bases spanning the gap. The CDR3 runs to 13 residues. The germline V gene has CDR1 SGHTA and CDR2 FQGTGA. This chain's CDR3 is CASSSTYQETQYF. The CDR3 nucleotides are TGTGCCAGCAGCTCCACATATCAAGAGACCCAGTACTTC.

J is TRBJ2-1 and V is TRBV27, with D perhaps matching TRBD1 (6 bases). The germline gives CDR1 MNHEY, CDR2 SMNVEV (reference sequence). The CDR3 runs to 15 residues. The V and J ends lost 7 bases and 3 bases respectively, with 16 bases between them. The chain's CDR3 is CASIKQGGGYNEQFF. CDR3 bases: TGTGCCAGCATCAAACAGGGTGGGGGCTACAATGAGCAGTTCTTC.

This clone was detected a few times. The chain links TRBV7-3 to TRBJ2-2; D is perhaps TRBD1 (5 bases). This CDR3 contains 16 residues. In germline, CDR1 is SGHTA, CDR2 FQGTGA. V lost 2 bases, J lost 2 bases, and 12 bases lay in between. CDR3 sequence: CASSLQGLLNTGELFF. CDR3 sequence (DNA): TGTGCCAGCAGCTTACAGGGCTTACTAAACACCGGGGAGCTGTTTTTT.

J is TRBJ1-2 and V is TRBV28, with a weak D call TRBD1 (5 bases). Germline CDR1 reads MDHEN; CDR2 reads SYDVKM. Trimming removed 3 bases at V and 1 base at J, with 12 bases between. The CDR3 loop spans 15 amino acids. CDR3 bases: TGTGCCAGCAGTTTGGCCGCAGGGATTAACTATGGCTACACCTTC. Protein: CASSLAAGINYGYTF.

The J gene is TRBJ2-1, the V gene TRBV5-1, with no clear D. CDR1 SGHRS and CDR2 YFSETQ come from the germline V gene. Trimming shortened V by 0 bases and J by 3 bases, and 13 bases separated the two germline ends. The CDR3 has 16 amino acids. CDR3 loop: CASSLGSASFYNEQFF. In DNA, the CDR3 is TGCGCCAGCAGCTTGGGGTCGGCTAGTTTCTACAATGAGCAGTTCTTC.